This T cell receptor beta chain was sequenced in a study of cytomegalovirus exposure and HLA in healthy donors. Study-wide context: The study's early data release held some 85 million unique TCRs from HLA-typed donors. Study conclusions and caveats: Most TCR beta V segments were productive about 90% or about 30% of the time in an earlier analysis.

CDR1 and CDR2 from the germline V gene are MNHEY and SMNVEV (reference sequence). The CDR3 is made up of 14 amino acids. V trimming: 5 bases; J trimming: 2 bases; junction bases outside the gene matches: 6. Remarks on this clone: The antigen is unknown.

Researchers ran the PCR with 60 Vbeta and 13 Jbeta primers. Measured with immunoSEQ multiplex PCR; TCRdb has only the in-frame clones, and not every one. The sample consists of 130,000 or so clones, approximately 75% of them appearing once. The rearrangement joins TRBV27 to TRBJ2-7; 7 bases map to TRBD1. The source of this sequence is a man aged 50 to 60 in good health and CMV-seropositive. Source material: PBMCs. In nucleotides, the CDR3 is TGTGCCAGCAGTGACTCCGGGACAGCCTACGAGCAGTACTTC. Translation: CASSDSGTAYEQYF.